This TCR beta chain comes out of a study of molecular identifiers for immune sequencing clone quantification. Study conclusions and caveats: Clonotypes topping 20 RNA copies carried over 97% of effector molecules but under 1% of naive ones. In cases of identical TCR molecules sharing a barcode, highly expanded clone sizes could be underestimated.

Libraries from naive CD8 cells were generated from roughly 21,000 to 960,000 sorted cells (with 10%, 30% or 50% RNA). As to this clonotype: Its antigen is as yet unknown.

Previously published methods and listed TCR primers were used for the bulk TCR libraries. One entry per CDR3 protein, called by TCRdb with MiXCR from the PCR reads. The table includes approximately 97,000 distinct CDR3 sequences, less than 25% detected once. Sequencing was carried out using naive CD8+ T cells from blood, with Jurkat cell RNA spiked in. The subset was: FACS-sorted CD8+CD4-CCR7+CD45RA+ naive T cells. This receptor was identified in a human donor in good health. Some libraries in this study had Jurkat cell RNA spiked in.

The CDR3 bases are TGCGCCAGCAGCCACAGGGCCGGGGAGCTGTTTTTT. Protein product: CASSHRAGELFF. The chain has TRBV4-3 and TRBJ2-2, with D possibly matching TRBD1 (5 bases). Germline assignment: CDR1 LGHNA and CDR2 YSLEER. CDR3 length: 12 residues. V was shortened by 3 bases and J by 6 bases, with 5 bases between the two germline ends.